Listed below are T cell receptor beta chains from one sample, sequenced in a study of T cell responses to AZD1222 COVID-19 vaccine. Libraries were prepared by immunoSEQ multiplex PCR; TCRdb keeps only in-frame clonotypes and omits some of them. The sample has around 130,000 clones, about 91% seen once; the top ten hold 1.5% to 2%. The sequencing used peripheral blood, collected 28 days after the second AZD1222 dose. The receptor set was obtained from an adult who received the AZD1222 COVID-19 vaccine. Both conserved end residues are part of each CDR3. D genes are given only for firm matches. Size is omitted from some rows. Given values are once, few, many or a class for expanded clones.

.	.	TRBV6-5	TRBJ2-7	TGTGCCAGCAGTTACGGGGGGAACGAGCAGTACTTC	CASSYGGNEQYF
.	.	TRBV10-3	TRBJ2-3	TGTGCCATCGCGGCCGGCACAGATACGCAGTATTTT	CAIAAGTDTQYF
few	.	TRBV13	TRBJ1-2	TGTGCCAGCAGCTTACCGAGCTCCTATGGCTACACCTTC	CASSLPSSYGYTF
.	.	TRBV10-3	TRBJ2-2	TGTGCCATCAGCAGGGAGACAGGTCGTGGGGAGCTGTTTTTT	CAISRETGRGELFF
.	TRBD2	TRBV5-1	TRBJ2-3	TGCGCCAGCAGCACCGGGACTAGCTGGCCCACAGATACGCAGTATTTT	CASSTGTSWPTDTQYF
.	.	TRBV15	TRBJ2-2	TGTGCCACCCGAAGGGGGGGGAACACCGGGGAGCTGTTTTTT	CATRRGGNTGELFF
.	.	TRBV14	TRBJ2-3	TGTGCCAGCAGCGAAGGGGGCACAGATACGCAGTATTTT	CASSEGGTDTQYF
.	TRBD2	TRBV5-8	TRBJ2-1	TGTGCCAGCAGCTCCGGGACTAGCGCGAGGGATGAGCAGTTCTTC	CASSSGTSARDEQFF
few	.	TRBV7-8	TRBJ2-7	TGTGCCAGCAGCTCTACAGGGGGGGCCTACGAGCAGTACTTC	CASSSTGGAYEQYF
.	TRBD1	TRBV28	TRBJ1-2	TGTGCCAGCCAGGGACAGGGGAAGACTAACTATGGCTACACCTTC	CASQGQGKTNYGYTF
.	TRBD1	TRBV2	TRBJ1-1	TGTGCCAGCAGCGACAGGGCGTCAGGTAAGACTGAAGCTTTCTTT	CASSDRASGKTEAFF
.	TRBD2	TRBV7-2	TRBJ2-5	TGTGCCAGCAGCTTGGGAGCGGGAGCAGAGACCCAGTACTTC	CASSLGAGAETQYF
.	TRBD1	TRBV9	TRBJ2-7	TGTGCCAGCAGCCCCCGGGACAGCGGCGAGCAGTACTTC	CASSPRDSGEQYF
.	.	TRBV6-1	TRBJ1-2	TGTGCCAGCAGTGAAAGGGTTCGCTATGGCTACACCTTC	CASSERVRYGYTF
.	.	TRBV19	TRBJ1-2	TGTGCCAGTAGTATCCAGGGGCTGCGCGGCTACACCTTC	CASSIQGLRGYTF
.	TRBD1	TRBV12-3/TRBV12-4	TRBJ1-5	TGTGCCACAACTTCAGGGGGCAGGCAGCCCCAGCATTTT	CATTSGGRQPQHF
.	.	TRBV2	TRBJ2-1	TGTGCCAGGGGGGGAGAGACCGAGCAGTTCTTC	CARGGETEQFF
.	TRBD1	TRBV5-1	TRBJ1-1	TGCGCCAGCAGCTCGGGACAGAAAGCTTTCTTT	CASSSGQKAFF
many	.	TRBV11-1	TRBJ2-7	TGTGCCAGCAGCACAGGGTACGAGCAGTACTTC	CASSTGYEQYF
.	.	TRBV29-1	TRBJ1-6	TGCAGCGTTGGGGACTCCTATAATTCTCCCCTCCACTTT	CSVGDSYNSPLHF
.	TRBD1	TRBV2	TRBJ1-3	TGTGCCAGCACCCCAGAGGGGGCCTCTGGAAACACCATATATTTT	CASTPEGASGNTIYF
.	TRBD2	TRBV19	TRBJ2-1	TGTGCCAGTAGGCCGGGACTAGCGGGTAAGATGCCGTTCTTC	CASRPGLAGKMPFF
.	TRBD2	TRBV7-3	TRBJ2-7	TGTGCCAGCAGCCCGGGGGGGGAACTCACCTACGAGCAGTACTTC	CASSPGGELTYEQYF
few	.	TRBV7-2	TRBJ1-5	TGTGCCAGCAGCTTAGCTCAGGGCCCCCAGCATTTT	CASSLAQGPQHF
.	.	TRBV12-5	TRBJ1-3	TGTGCTAGTGGTTTGGTAGAGGTATTGACTGGAAACACCATATATTTT	CASGLVEVLTGNTIYF
.	.	TRBV10-2	TRBJ2-1	TGCGCCAGCAGAAATAGCGGTGCCGACAATGAGCAGTTCTTC	CASRNSGADNEQFF
.	.	TRBV12-3/TRBV12-4	TRBJ2-1	TGTGCCAGCAGCCTTGAGAGCGGTGAGCAGTTCTTC	CASSLESGEQFF
once	.	TRBV30	TRBJ2-5	TGTGCCTGGAGTAAGGGGCTTCTTAAAGAGACCCAGTACTTC	CAWSKGLLKETQYF
.	.	TRBV30	TRBJ1-1	TGTGCCTGGACCTTGGCCCCGAACACTGAAGCTTTCTTT	CAWTLAPNTEAFF
.	.	TRBV27	TRBJ1-4	TGTGCCAGCAGTCGGCAGTTTAATGAAAAACTGTTTTTT	CASSRQFNEKLFF
.	TRBD1	TRBV5-8	TRBJ1-5	TGTGCCAGCAGCCCGGACAGGGCCAATCAGCCCCAGCATTTT	CASSPDRANQPQHF
.	.	TRBV2	TRBJ1-5	TGTGCCAGCAGTGGAGGGTCAGCTAATCAGCCCCAGCATTTT	CASSGGSANQPQHF
.	.	TRBV4-3	TRBJ1-1	TGCGCCAGCAGCTTTGACAGAATGAACACTGAAGCTTTCTTT	CASSFDRMNTEAFF
.	TRBD1	TRBV10-3	TRBJ2-7	TGTGCCATCAGTGGGGGGACAGGGTTGAAGGCCGAGCAGTACTTC	CAISGGTGLKAEQYF
.	.	TRBV28	TRBJ1-1	TGTGCCAGCAGTGGAGGAGGGGACGGGGGAGCTGAAGCTTTCTTT	CASSGGGDGGAEAFF
.	.	TRBV2	TRBJ1-2	TGTGCCAGCATCGCCGTCGAGGTATCGGGCTATGGCTACACCTTC	CASIAVEVSGYGYTF
.	.	TRBV6-5	TRBJ1-6	TGTGCCAGCAGCTCTACTACGGTGCTCCTCCACTTT	CASSSTTVLLHF
.	.	TRBV18	TRBJ2-2	TGTGCCAGCTCACCATCCGAAAGTCTAGCCGGGGAGCTGTTTTTT	CASSPSESLAGELFF
.	.	TRBV7-9	TRBJ2-1	TGTGCCAGCAGCCCACCGGGGGGCTCACACAATGAGCAGTTCTTC	CASSPPGGSHNEQFF
.	.	TRBV18	TRBJ1-5	TGTGCCAGCTCATCATCCGGGACTGACGGGAAGGCCCAGCATTTT	CASSSSGTDGKAQHF
.	.	TRBV30	TRBJ1-2	TGTGCCTTCCTCCACCCCGGGGCGACCTATGGCTACACCTTC	CAFLHPGATYGYTF